These 9 T cell receptor beta chains share one sample of origin, sequenced in a study of T cell responses to AZD1222 COVID-19 vaccine. The assay was immunoSEQ multiplex PCR, and TCRdb's table has in-frame clones only and misses some. This table has about 110,000 clones, about nine tenths appearing once. Sequenced here: peripheral blood, sampled on day 0 of AZD1222 vaccination. The receptors shown here come from an adult in good health.

CDR3 sequence reads: CAPLPSWEGEVHNEQFF. The CDR3 nucleotides are TGTGCCCCCCTCCCTTCATGGGAGGGTGAGGTACACAATGAGCAGTTCTTC. The V gene is TRBV5-3, the J gene TRBJ2-1, with 7 positions matching TRBD2. TRBV5-3 is marked as an open reading frame, function uncertain. V shed 10 bases and J 5 bases; nucleotides not matched to a gene: 21. This CDR3 is built from 17 residues.

The table lists this clone with a count of one. J is TRBJ2-1 and V is TRBV27; the match to TRBD2 covers 9 bases. This CDR3 has 16 residues. V shed 2 bases and J 1 base; nucleotides not matched to a gene: 3. CDR1 and CDR2 from the germline V gene are MNHEY and SMNVEV (reference sequence). The CDR3 nucleotides read TGTGCCAGCAGTTTAGTAAGCGGGGGGTCCTACAATGAGCAGTTCTTC. Its translation: CASSLVSGGSYNEQFF.

The gene calls are TRBV5-8 and TRBJ2-5; D gene ambiguous. V gave up 4 bases and J gave up 7 bases, with 20 bases separating them. Germline CDR1 SGHTS, CDR2 YDEGEE. The CDR3 spans 15 residues. CDR3 loop: CASSGRHQTPRTQYF. DNA for the CDR3: TGTGCCAGCAGCGGCCGACACCAAACTCCAAGGACCCAGTACTTC.

This chain links TRBV5-6 with TRBJ1-4, with D unresolved. Looked up from germline, CDR1 is SGHDT and CDR2 is YYEEEE. V lost 4 bases, J lost 5 bases, and 9 bases lay in between. The CDR3 length is 13 residues. The CDR3 DNA is TGTGCCAGCAGCCCCCACAGCAATGAAAAACTGTTTTTT. Its protein is CASSPHSNEKLFF.

This chain connects TRBV19 to TRBJ2-7; TRBD2 aligns across 7 bases. The ends lost 3 bases at V and 6 bases at J; junction bases unmatched: 8. There are 14 residues in the CDR3. Germline CDR1 reads LNHDA; CDR2 reads SQIVND (reference sequence). The CDR3 region is CASSMAALAAEQYF. The CDR3 bases are TGTGCCAGTAGTATGGCCGCCCTAGCGGCCGAGCAGTACTTC.

This chain links TRBV7-6 with TRBJ1-5, with unresolved D. The V and J ends lost 2 bases and 3 bases respectively, with 11 bases between them. The CDR3 runs to 15 residues. Germline CDR1 reads SGHVS; CDR2 reads FNYEAQ. Written as DNA, the CDR3 is TGTGCCAGCAGCTTATACCAAGGGCTCAATCAGCCCCAGCATTTT. It translates to CASSLYQGLNQPQHF.

The chain combines TRBV14 with TRBJ1-4, with TRBD1 identical over 9 bases. CDR3 size: 15 residues. Germline assignment: CDR1 SGHDN and CDR2 FVKESK. V shed 4 bases and J 7 bases; nucleotides not matched to a gene: 7. Here the CDR3 reads CASSRHRGQGEKLFF. The DNA for the CDR3 is TGTGCCAGCAGCCGACACAGGGGGCAGGGTGAAAAACTGTTTTTT.

The J gene is TRBJ2-5, the V gene TRBV12-5; the D gene is possibly TRBD2 (6 bases). The CDR3 totals 13 residues. Looked up from germline, CDR1 is LGHNT and CDR2 is FRNRAP. V lost 6 bases to trimming and J lost 2 bases, with 10 bases between them. The CDR3 DNA reads as TGTGCTAGTGGCCGGACTACACAAGAGACCCAGTACTTC. Amino acids: CASGRTTQETQYF.

The chain uses TRBV6-5 and TRBJ1-5, with D tentatively TRBD1 (6 bases). The V gene lost 6 bases and the J gene lost 6 bases, with 12 bases spanning the gap. Germline CDR1 and CDR2: MNHEY and SVGAGI. There are 13 residues in the CDR3. In DNA, the CDR3 is TGTGCCAGCAGATCCGGGGGCAGTCAGCCCCAGCATTTT. Encoded protein: CASRSGGSQPQHF.